The rows below give T cell receptor beta chains drawn from one sample of a study of blood T cell repertoires in COVID-19. The table came from immunoSEQ multiplex PCR; TCRdb's copy has only in-frame clones and leaves some out. The sample lists fewer than 130,000 clones; about 85% were seen once. Source material: peripheral blood. The receptors were sampled from a human donor in a cohort sampled during active COVID-19. CDR3s include the opening cysteine and the closing phenylalanine or tryptophan. D genes are given only for firm matches. Size is omitted from some rows. Given values are once, few, many or a class for expanded clones.

cdr3_aa: CASSPAGGPSDEQFF
cdr3_nt: TGTGCCAGCTCACCAGCGGGGGGGCCTTCGGATGAGCAGTTCTTC
d_call: TRBD2
j_call: TRBJ2-1
v_call: TRBV18
clone_size: -

cdr3_aa: CASSSLLPGGNTF
cdr3_nt: TGTGCCAGCAGCTCCCTTTTGCCGGGTGGTAACACCTTC
d_call: -
j_call: TRBJ1-2
v_call: TRBV11-2
clone_size: -

cdr3_aa: CASSQDRSGQGFYGYTF
cdr3_nt: TGCGCCAGCAGCCAAGATAGGTCGGGACAGGGGTTCTATGGCTACACCTTC
d_call: TRBD1
j_call: TRBJ1-2
v_call: TRBV4-3
clone_size: -

cdr3_aa: CASSYLTGNIQYF
cdr3_nt: TGTGCCAGCAGTTACCTGACGGGTAACATTCAGTACTTC
d_call: -
j_call: TRBJ2-4
v_call: TRBV6-2/TRBV6-3
clone_size: -

cdr3_aa: CASSQNRGSGETQYF
cdr3_nt: TGTGCCAGCAGCCAAAACAGGGGGTCCGGAGAGACCCAGTACTTC
d_call: TRBD1
j_call: TRBJ2-5
v_call: TRBV14
clone_size: -

cdr3_aa: CASRTSGGGEQFF
cdr3_nt: TGTGCCAGCCGTACTAGCGGGGGAGGTGAGCAGTTCTTC
d_call: TRBD2
j_call: TRBJ2-1
v_call: TRBV6-5
clone_size: once

cdr3_aa: CASSPPGTGFNQPQHF
cdr3_nt: TGTGCCAGCTCACCACCGGGGACAGGGTTCAATCAGCCCCAGCATTTT
d_call: TRBD1
j_call: TRBJ1-5
v_call: TRBV18
clone_size: -

cdr3_aa: CASSEETNTNEQFF
cdr3_nt: TGTGCCAGCAGTGAAGAAACTAACACAAATGAGCAGTTCTTC
d_call: -
j_call: TRBJ2-1
v_call: TRBV2
clone_size: -

cdr3_aa: CASSQTEGSNQPQHF
cdr3_nt: TGTGCCAGCTCTCAGACGGAGGGCAGCAATCAGCCCCAGCATTTT
d_call: -
j_call: TRBJ1-5
v_call: TRBV18
clone_size: -

cdr3_aa: CAGGGPLSYNEQFF
cdr3_nt: TGTGCCGGGGGAGGGCCGCTCTCCTACAATGAGCAGTTCTTC
d_call: TRBD2
j_call: TRBJ2-1
v_call: TRBV28
clone_size: -

cdr3_aa: CASSPGTGLGELFF
cdr3_nt: TGCGCCAGCTCTCCCGGGACAGGGCTCGGGGAGCTGTTTTTT
d_call: TRBD1
j_call: TRBJ2-2
v_call: TRBV5-1
clone_size: -

cdr3_aa: CASSYTSGGEQYF
cdr3_nt: TGTGCCAGCAGTTACACTAGCGGCGGCGAGCAGTACTTC
d_call: TRBD2
j_call: TRBJ2-7
v_call: TRBV25-1
clone_size: -

cdr3_aa: CASSQQGPQHF
cdr3_nt: TGCGCCAGCAGTCAGCAGGGGCCCCAGCATTTT
d_call: -
j_call: TRBJ1-5
v_call: TRBV23-1
clone_size: many

cdr3_aa: CSVGGTEAFF
cdr3_nt: TGCAGCGTTGGAGGAACTGAAGCTTTCTTT
d_call: -
j_call: TRBJ1-1
v_call: TRBV29-1
clone_size: -

cdr3_aa: CASSLASGWADTQYF
cdr3_nt: TGTGCCAGCAGCTTAGCCTCAGGATGGGCAGATACGCAGTATTTT
d_call: -
j_call: TRBJ2-3
v_call: TRBV7-2
clone_size: -

cdr3_aa: CASMPGQGEGYTF
cdr3_nt: TGTGCCAGTATGCCAGGACAGGGGGAAGGCTACACCTTC
d_call: TRBD1
j_call: TRBJ1-2
v_call: TRBV19
clone_size: -

cdr3_aa: CASSQDFLGQPRSGNTIYF
cdr3_nt: TGCGCCAGCAGCCAAGATTTTCTGGGACAGCCACGCTCTGGAAACACCATATATTTT
d_call: TRBD1
j_call: TRBJ1-3
v_call: TRBV4-1
clone_size: few

cdr3_aa: CASSSQGVSSTTDTQYF
cdr3_nt: TGTGCCAGCAGTTCACAAGGGGTGTCCTCCACCACAGATACGCAGTATTTT
d_call: -
j_call: TRBJ2-3
v_call: TRBV28
clone_size: -

cdr3_aa: CATSAGTSSGVTQYF
cdr3_nt: TGTGCCACCAGCGCCGGGACTAGCTCCGGGGTTACGCAGTATTTT
d_call: TRBD2
j_call: TRBJ2-3
v_call: TRBV15
clone_size: -

cdr3_aa: CASRDPRGGAGELFF
cdr3_nt: TGTGCCAGCAGGGACCCCAGGGGAGGGGCCGGGGAGCTGTTTTTT
d_call: -
j_call: TRBJ2-2
v_call: TRBV6-5
clone_size: -

cdr3_aa: CASSLQGSETQYF
cdr3_nt: TGTGCCAGCAGCTTACAGGGGTCAGAGACCCAGTACTTC
d_call: -
j_call: TRBJ2-5
v_call: TRBV7-9
clone_size: -

cdr3_aa: CASYRTGGRSYEQYF
cdr3_nt: TGTGCCAGCTATCGTACGGGGGGGAGATCCTACGAGCAGTACTTC
d_call: TRBD2
j_call: TRBJ2-7
v_call: TRBV6-5
clone_size: -

cdr3_aa: CASSTTRGAQYF
cdr3_nt: TGTGCCAGCAGTACCACTCGGGGGGCCCAGTACTTC
d_call: TRBD2
j_call: TRBJ2-5
v_call: TRBV6-5
clone_size: -

cdr3_aa: CAWSVWKDRGKRSQYF
cdr3_nt: TGTGCCTGGAGTGTATGGAAGGACAGGGGAAAGAGATCGCAGTACTTC
d_call: TRBD1
j_call: TRBJ2-7
v_call: TRBV30
clone_size: -

cdr3_aa: CASSPSHGSDGYTF
cdr3_nt: TGTGCCAGCTCACCATCACACGGGTCCGATGGCTACACCTTC
d_call: -
j_call: TRBJ1-2
v_call: TRBV18
clone_size: -

cdr3_aa: CAWSVGGPLHF
cdr3_nt: TGTGCCTGGAGTGTAGGCGGGCCCCTCCACTTT
d_call: -
j_call: TRBJ1-6
v_call: TRBV30
clone_size: -

cdr3_aa: CASQLAGEVDTQYF
cdr3_nt: TGTGCCAGCCAGTTAGCGGGAGAGGTAGATACGCAGTATTTT
d_call: TRBD2
j_call: TRBJ2-3
v_call: TRBV2
clone_size: -

cdr3_aa: CASSPGTNSGYTF
cdr3_nt: TGTGCCAGCAGCCCCGGGACAAATTCGGGCTACACCTTC
d_call: -
j_call: TRBJ1-2
v_call: TRBV11-2
clone_size: few

cdr3_aa: CASSEMGGGYTF
cdr3_nt: TGTGCCAGCAGTGAAATGGGGGGTGGCTACACCTTC
d_call: -
j_call: TRBJ1-2
v_call: TRBV6-1
clone_size: once

cdr3_aa: CASSDEGGRGETQYF
cdr3_nt: TGTGCCAGCAGTGATGAGGGCGGGAGAGGAGAGACCCAGTACTTC
d_call: TRBD2
j_call: TRBJ2-5
v_call: TRBV2
clone_size: -

cdr3_aa: CASSFRTGGRNTGELFF
cdr3_nt: TGTGCCAGCAGTTTTCGGACAGGGGGAAGGAACACCGGGGAGCTGTTTTTT
d_call: TRBD1
j_call: TRBJ2-2
v_call: TRBV27
clone_size: -

cdr3_aa: CASSSGRLSGNTIYF
cdr3_nt: TGTGCCAGCAGTTCCGGGAGGCTCTCTGGAAACACCATATATTTT
d_call: -
j_call: TRBJ1-3
v_call: TRBV28
clone_size: -

cdr3_aa: CASSEAGGYGNTIYF
cdr3_nt: TGTGCCAGCAGTGAAGCAGGCGGATATGGAAACACCATATATTTT
d_call: -
j_call: TRBJ1-3
v_call: TRBV2
clone_size: -

cdr3_aa: CASSPPYRVHEQYF
cdr3_nt: TGTGCCAGCAGTCCCCCGTACAGGGTCCACGAGCAGTACTTC
d_call: -
j_call: TRBJ2-7
v_call: TRBV28
clone_size: -

cdr3_aa: CASSPTGTVSPYEQYF
cdr3_nt: TGTGCCAGCAGTCCGACAGGGACAGTCAGCCCCTACGAGCAGTACTTC
d_call: TRBD1
j_call: TRBJ2-7
v_call: TRBV27
clone_size: -

cdr3_aa: CASSPPPGGDTQYF
cdr3_nt: TGTGCCAGCTCACCACCCCCAGGGGGCGATACGCAGTATTTT
d_call: TRBD1
j_call: TRBJ2-3
v_call: TRBV18
clone_size: -

cdr3_aa: CATSGRDRGIKETQYF
cdr3_nt: TGTGCCACCAGTGGGAGAGACAGAGGAATTAAAGAGACCCAGTACTTC
d_call: -
j_call: TRBJ2-5
v_call: TRBV24-1
clone_size: -

cdr3_aa: CASSQAPGSGNEQYF
cdr3_nt: TGTGCCAGCAGCCAAGCCCCCGGGTCAGGGAACGAGCAGTACTTC
d_call: -
j_call: TRBJ2-7
v_call: TRBV3-1/TRBV3-2
clone_size: few

cdr3_aa: CASSPYGDYNEQFF
cdr3_nt: TGTGCCAGCAGCCCCTACGGGGATTACAATGAGCAGTTCTTC
d_call: -
j_call: TRBJ2-1
v_call: TRBV7-3
clone_size: -

cdr3_aa: CAISKDPEGPQHF
cdr3_nt: TGTGCCATCAGCAAGGACCCAGAGGGGCCCCAGCATTTT
d_call: -
j_call: TRBJ1-5
v_call: TRBV10-3
clone_size: -

cdr3_aa: CASSLRPGQQANYGYTF
cdr3_nt: TGTGCCAGCAGCCTCCGGCCGGGACAGCAAGCTAACTATGGCTACACCTTC
d_call: TRBD1
j_call: TRBJ1-2
v_call: TRBV7-2
clone_size: -

cdr3_aa: CASSLTGGGNEKLFF
cdr3_nt: TGTGCCAGCAGTTTGACAGGGGGAGGAAATGAAAAACTGTTTTTT
d_call: TRBD1
j_call: TRBJ1-4
v_call: TRBV27
clone_size: -

cdr3_aa: CASSSDTEAFF
cdr3_nt: TGTGCCAGCAGCTCTGACACTGAAGCTTTCTTT
d_call: -
j_call: TRBJ1-1
v_call: TRBV3-1/TRBV3-2
clone_size: -

cdr3_aa: CASRTGGAPTNYGYTF
cdr3_nt: TGTGCCAGCAGAACAGGGGGCGCCCCCACGAACTATGGCTACACCTTC
d_call: TRBD1
j_call: TRBJ1-2
v_call: TRBV6-6
clone_size: -

cdr3_aa: CASSWTESSYNSPLHF
cdr3_nt: TGTGCCAGCTCATGGACAGAGAGCTCCTATAATTCACCCCTCCACTTT
d_call: -
j_call: TRBJ1-6
v_call: TRBV18
clone_size: -

cdr3_aa: CASSLEGQGREQYF
cdr3_nt: TGTGCCAGCAGCTTGGAGGGACAGGGGCGCGAGCAGTACTTC
d_call: TRBD1
j_call: TRBJ2-7
v_call: TRBV5-4
clone_size: -

cdr3_aa: CASSLDLAGGSPLHF
cdr3_nt: TGTGCCAGCAGCTTGGATTTGGCCGGGGGTTCACCCCTCCACTTT
d_call: -
j_call: TRBJ1-6
v_call: TRBV5-4
clone_size: -

cdr3_aa: CASSLSGRGPTNEKLFF
cdr3_nt: TGTGCCAGCAGCTTATCGGGCAGGGGGCCAACTAATGAAAAACTGTTTTTT
d_call: TRBD1
j_call: TRBJ1-4
v_call: TRBV7-8
clone_size: -

cdr3_aa: CASSRDGRVDQPQHF
cdr3_nt: TGCGCCAGCAGCCGGGATGGGAGGGTCGATCAGCCCCAGCATTTT
d_call: -
j_call: TRBJ1-5
v_call: TRBV4-1
clone_size: -

cdr3_aa: CASSESETSGSERTQYF
cdr3_nt: TGTGCCAGCAGTGAATCGGAGACTAGCGGGAGTGAAAGGACCCAGTACTTC
d_call: TRBD2
j_call: TRBJ2-5
v_call: TRBV2
clone_size: once

cdr3_aa: CASSLEPGNEQYF
cdr3_nt: TGTGCCAGCAGCTTAGAGCCGGGGAACGAGCAGTACTTC
d_call: -
j_call: TRBJ2-7
v_call: TRBV7-2
clone_size: -

cdr3_aa: CASSAAGTGKEKLFF
cdr3_nt: TGTGCCAGCAGCGCCGCCGGGACAGGGAAGGAAAAACTGTTTTTT
d_call: TRBD1
j_call: TRBJ1-4
v_call: TRBV5-6
clone_size: -

cdr3_aa: CASSFIDYSSYEQYF
cdr3_nt: TGTGCCAGCAGCTTTATCGACTATAGCTCCTACGAGCAGTACTTC
d_call: -
j_call: TRBJ2-7
v_call: TRBV5-6
clone_size: -

cdr3_aa: CASSPRTSGGASWETQYF
cdr3_nt: TGTGCCAGCAGCCCTCGGACTAGCGGGGGGGCGAGCTGGGAGACCCAGTACTTC
d_call: TRBD2
j_call: TRBJ2-5
v_call: TRBV9
clone_size: -

cdr3_aa: CASSARDSGNYGYTF
cdr3_nt: TGTGCCAGCAGCGCCCGGGACAGCGGCAACTATGGCTACACCTTC
d_call: TRBD1
j_call: TRBJ1-2
v_call: TRBV9
clone_size: few

cdr3_aa: CASSLGAMNTGELFF
cdr3_nt: TGTGCCAGCAGCTTGGGGGCAATGAACACCGGGGAGCTGTTTTTT
d_call: -
j_call: TRBJ2-2
v_call: TRBV7-2
clone_size: -

cdr3_aa: CATTQGAGNQPQHF
cdr3_nt: TGTGCCACTACCCAGGGGGCCGGGAATCAGCCCCAGCATTTT
d_call: TRBD1
j_call: TRBJ1-5
v_call: TRBV19
clone_size: -